What follows is one TCR beta chain and its context. These data are taken from a study of blood T cell repertoires in COVID-19. Study background: Sites in the United States, Italy and Spain provided acute and convalescent COVID-19 samples. In each case, the material was cDNA or gDNA derived from T cells, B-cell-depleted T cells, or PBMCs.

Study processing details: Amplifying reference gene primers gave estimates of nucleated cell counts. Assay: immunoSEQ multiplex PCR; the TCRdb copy retains only in-frame clones and omits some. The V and J calls and clone size are taken from that table; D and trimming were inferred from the DNA. This table holds some 250,000 clones, about 80% found once. In germline, CDR1 is MNHNS, CDR2 SASEGT. The ends were cut back, 0 bases at V and 5 bases at J, with 12 bases in the middle. The CDR3 is 15 amino acids. The clonotype originates from a woman older than 75 with acute or convalescent COVID-19. The rearrangement joins TRBV6-1 to TRBJ2-3; a possible D gene is TRBD2 (5 bases). Sequencing was done on a sample of peripheral blood. The CDR3 loop reads CASSEASALVDTQYF. The CDR3 DNA is TGTGCCAGCAGTGAAGCTAGCGCGTTAGTAGATACGCAGTATTTT.